Listed below are T cell receptor beta chains from one sample, sequenced in a study of human T cells and chemical hapten exposure. TCRdb ran MiXCR on the RACE reads and lists one entry per CDR3 protein. The table includes about 68,000 distinct CDR3 sequences, roughly 9.7% detected once. The input for sequencing was whole blood, taken in connection with sensitization to the hapten diphenylcyclopropenone (DPC). The receptors originated from a woman in her 50s with alopecia areata. Some clones in this sample may be carry-over from other donors' samples. Each CDR3 is given with its conserved first and last residue. The D gene is left open where the match is weak. Rows may omit the clone size; those that give it use once, few, many or a size class.

TRBV11-1,.,many,TRBJ1-1,CASSLLRGLNTEAFF,TGTGCCAGCAGCCTATTGCGTGGGTTGAACACTGAAGCTTTCTTT
TRBV28,.,few,TRBJ1-1,CASRTKTGPDTEAFF,TGTGCCAGCAGAACAAAGACAGGCCCTGACACTGAAGCTTTCTTT
TRBV7-2,TRBD2,many,TRBJ2-1,CASSLVDLFTSGRANNEQFF,TGTGCCAGCAGCTTAGTAGATTTGTTTACTAGCGGGAGGGCGAACAATGAGCAGTTCTTC
TRBV3-1,TRBD2,many,TRBJ2-1,CASSHRLAGDNEQFF,TGTGCCAGCAGCCACCGACTAGCGGGAGACAATGAGCAGTTCTTC
TRBV7-9,.,.,TRBJ1-1,CASSLVDEAFF,TGTGCCAGCAGCTTAGTTGATGAAGCTTTCTTT
TRBV20-1,TRBD1,few,TRBJ1-4,CSAQTGGRNEKLFF,TGCAGTGCCCAGACAGGGGGCCGAAATGAAAAACTGTTTTTT
TRBV20-1,TRBD2,many,TRBJ2-7,CSARVLPGLAGEQYF,TGCAGTGCTAGAGTCCTTCCGGGACTAGCGGGCGAGCAGTACTTC
TRBV6-6,TRBD1,many,TRBJ2-5,CASSAVGTGKETQYF,TGTGCCAGCAGCGCTGTTGGGACAGGGAAAGAGACCCAGTACTTC
TRBV27,.,many,TRBJ2-1,CASSRGGGYNEQFF,TGTGCCAGCAGCCGCGGCGGCGGTTACAATGAGCAGTTCTTC
TRBV9,.,.,TRBJ2-3,CASSARDSTLAFSTDTQYF,TGTGCCAGCAGCGCGAGAGACAGCACCCTAGCCTTTAGCACAGATACGCAGTATTTT
TRBV5-1,.,many,TRBJ2-5,CASSFPGPNQAQYF,TGCGCCAGCAGCTTTCCGGGACCTAACCAGGCCCAGTACTTC
TRBV12-3/TRBV12-4,.,.,TRBJ1-2,CASSLGSPNYGYTF,TGTGCCAGCAGTTTGGGGTCCCCTAACTATGGCTACACCTTC
TRBV7-3,.,many,TRBJ2-4,CASSPEGRIAKNIQYF,TGTGCCAGCAGCCCGGAGGGACGGATAGCCAAAAACATTCAGTACTTC
TRBV29-1,.,.,TRBJ2-2,CSGWRANTGELFF,TGCAGCGGTTGGCGGGCCAACACCGGGGAGCTGTTTTTT
TRBV7-8,TRBD1,.,TRBJ2-3,CASSWGQRDTQYF,TGTGCCAGCAGCTGGGGACAGCGGGATACGCAGTATTTT
TRBV6-5,.,few,TRBJ2-7,CASSWVQGNPNEQYF,TGTGCCAGCAGTTGGGTACAGGGAAATCCCAACGAGCAGTACTTC
TRBV7-6,.,few,TRBJ1-6,CASSAGPPSSPLHF,TGTGCCAGCAGCGCGGGACCTCCTAGCTCACCCCTCCACTTT
TRBV28,.,.,TRBJ1-2,CASRPERIYGYTF,TGTGCCAGCAGACCGGAGAGGATATATGGCTACACCTTC
TRBV9,.,few,TRBJ1-1,CASSVGGDTEAFF,TGTGCCAGCAGCGTAGGGGGAGACACTGAAGCTTTCTTT
TRBV29-1,.,.,TRBJ1-1,CSVEETMNTEAFF,TGCAGCGTTGAAGAAACCATGAACACTGAAGCTTTCTTT
TRBV6-1,.,.,TRBJ2-7,CASSDQGTVSSYEQYF,TGTGCCAGCAGTGACCAAGGGACGGTTAGCTCCTACGAGCAGTACTTC
TRBV7-2,TRBD1,.,TRBJ1-1,CASSLARTGGRRTEAFF,TGTGCCAGCAGCTTAGCCCGGACAGGTGGTAGAAGGACTGAAGCTTTCTTT
TRBV2,TRBD2,many,TRBJ2-7,CASRKASGSRYEQYF,TGTGCCAGCAGGAAGGCTAGCGGGAGTAGGTACGAGCAGTACTTC
TRBV5-6,.,few,TRBJ2-3,CASSLVALGTSTDTQYF,TGTGCCAGCAGCTTGGTCGCACTAGGAACTAGCACAGATACGCAGTATTTT
TRBV6-5,.,once,TRBJ2-3,CASSYSLAPDTQYF,TGTGCCAGCAGTTACTCACTAGCCCCAGATACGCAGTATTTT
TRBV18,TRBD2,.,TRBJ2-1,CASSPPLAAVYAAYNEQFF,TGTGCCAGCTCACCACCTCTAGCGGCTGTTTATGCCGCCTACAATGAGCAGTTCTTC
TRBV28,TRBD1,few,TRBJ1-4,CASSLDRVATNEKLFF,TGTGCCAGCAGCCTGGACAGGGTCGCCACTAATGAAAAACTGTTTTTT
TRBV14,TRBD1,few,TRBJ2-7,CASSLGQGSSYEQYF,TGTGCCAGCAGCCTGGGACAGGGAAGCTCCTACGAGCAGTACTTC
TRBV21-1,.,few,TRBJ2-5,CASSGKVGTFQETQYF,TGTGCCAGCAGCGGTAAAGTGGGAACGTTTCAAGAGACCCAGTACTTC
TRBV7-6,.,many,TRBJ1-5,CASSPEGPGTQPQHF,TGTGCCAGCAGCCCAGAAGGCCCAGGGACTCAGCCCCAGCATTTT